These 17 T cell receptor beta chains were all obtained from the same sample, sequenced in a study of blood T cell repertoires in COVID-19. Assay used: immunoSEQ multiplex PCR; TCRdb lists only in-frame clones, some missing. The data contain under 350,000 clones, roughly 90% of them singletons. Sequenced material: PBMCs or T cells enriched from blood (not recorded which). The origin of the receptors is a man aged 55 to 70 who had recovered from COVID-19.

The chain links TRBV9 to TRBJ2-6; possible D gene TRBD1, 7 bases. Germline CDR1 is SGDLS and CDR2 is YYNGEE. This CDR3 is built from 17 residues. Trimming took 3 bases from V and 0 from J, leaving 13 bases between them. The CDR3 spells CASSAQGGNSGANVLTF. CDR3 nucleotide sequence: TGTGCCAGCAGCGCCCAGGGGGGCAACTCTGGGGCCAACGTCCTGACTTTC.

The chain employs TRBV11-3 and TRBJ2-3, with TRBD2 identical over 14 bases. The CDR3 runs 19 residues. V trimming: 1 base; J trimming: 5 bases; junction bases outside the gene matches: 11. In germline, CDR1 is SGHNT, CDR2 YENEEA. CDR3 region: CASSLALLGLAGELDTQYF. The DNA for the CDR3 is TGTGCCAGCAGCTTAGCCCTCCTGGGACTAGCGGGAGAACTAGATACGCAGTATTTT. Supplemented by reference TRBV11-3 and TRBJ2-3, the full variable domain reads EAGVVQSPRYKIIEKKQPVAFWCNPISGHNTLYWYLQNLGQGPELLIRYENEEAVDDSQLPKDRFSAERLKGVDSTLKIQPAELGDSAVYLCASSLALLGLAGELDTQYFGPGTRLTVL.

This chain connects TRBV5-5 to TRBJ1-1; 7 bases are shared with TRBD1. CDR1 SGHKS and CDR2 YYEKEE come from the germline V gene (reference sequence). CDR3 size: 15 residues. With 7 bases clipped from V and 1 base from J, the junction kept 10 bases outside the gene matches. The CDR3 spells CASRPSGQRNTEAFF. The DNA of the CDR3 is TGTGCCAGCCGCCCCTCGGGACAGCGGAACACTGAAGCTTTCTTT.

The chain combines TRBV7-2 with TRBJ2-3; D may be TRBD2 (6 bases). The CDR3 runs to 16 residues. Germline CDR1 reads SGHTA; CDR2 reads FQGNSA. The V end was cut by 8 bases, the J end by 5 bases, with 23 bases between. Written as DNA, the CDR3 is TGTGCCAGCGGCCGCGGGGTTGCGAGGAGGGTAGATACGCAGTATTTT. It encodes CASGRGVARRVDTQYF.

V is TRBV30 and J is TRBJ1-2; no definite D call. CDR3 size: 11 residues. V lost 4 bases and J lost 7, with 10 bases in between. Germline assignment: CDR1 GTSNPN and CDR2 SVGIG (reference sequence). Here the CDR3 reads CAWTRTGGYTF. DNA of the CDR3: TGTGCCTGGACTAGGACTGGTGGCTACACCTTC.

The rearrangement uses TRBV29-1 and TRBJ1-1; the match to TRBD1 covers 7 bases. V shed 5 bases and J 1 base; nucleotides not matched to a gene: 4. The CDR3 runs to 13 residues. Germline loops: CDR1 SQVTM, CDR2 ANQGSEA. The CDR3 sequence is CSVQDRPNTEAFF. The DNA for the CDR3 is TGCAGCGTTCAGGACAGGCCGAACACTGAAGCTTTCTTT.

This clone showed up just a few times. The J gene is TRBJ2-7, the V gene TRBV6-2 or TRBV6-3; 8 bases map to TRBD1. The V and J ends lost 2 bases and 0 bases, in that order; junction bases with no gene match: 9. The CDR3 contains 17 residues. Per germline, CDR1 MNHEY and CDR2 SVGEGT. CDR3 nucleotides: TGTGCCAGCAGTTACACCAGGGGGCTACACTACTCCTACGAGCAGTACTTC. Translated, it gives CASSYTRGLHYSYEQYF.

This chain joins TRBV28 and TRBJ1-1; tentatively, D is TRBD1 (5 bases). V dropped 2 bases and J dropped 7 bases, with 8 bases sitting between them. Germline CDR1 and CDR2: MDHEN and SYDVKM. This CDR3 has 12 amino acids. The DNA of the CDR3 is TGTGCCAGCAGTTTAAAGGGGCGTGAAGCTTTCTTT. Its translation: CASSLKGREAFF.

V is TRBV6-5 and J is TRBJ2-5, with D perhaps TRBD1 (6 bases). V lost 6 bases and J lost 0, with 8 bases in between. CDR3 size: 13 residues. Looked up from germline, CDR1 is MNHEY and CDR2 is SVGAGI. The CDR3: CASRGTNQETQYF. DNA of the CDR3: TGTGCCAGCAGGGGGACAAACCAAGAGACCCAGTACTTC.

This sequence joins TRBV9 and TRBJ2-3; possible D gene TRBD1, 6 bases. CDR1 and CDR2 (germline): SGDLS, YYNGEE. The CDR3 is 17 residues long. With 0 bases removed from V and 0 bases from J, the gap between germline ends came to 14 bases. The CDR3 nucleotides read TGTGCCAGCAGCGTAGGAAGGGGTGGGGGCAGCACAGATACGCAGTATTTT. This translates into CASSVGRGGGSTDTQYF.

The chain couples TRBV19 to TRBJ2-1; 11 bases agree with TRBD2. V gave up 3 bases and J gave up 0 bases; unmatched junction bases: 13. Per germline, CDR1 LNHDA and CDR2 SQIVND (reference sequence). The CDR3 runs to 20 residues. The CDR3 spells CASSITGLAAYPSSYNEQFF. The CDR3 nucleotides read TGTGCCAGTAGTATCACGGGACTAGCGGCCTATCCAAGCTCCTACAATGAGCAGTTCTTC.

The chain couples TRBV30 to TRBJ1-1, with 7 nucleotides matching TRBD1. The CDR3 contains 13 residues. With 4 bases clipped from V and 7 bases from J, the junction kept 9 bases outside the gene matches. The germline CDR1 and CDR2 sequences are GTSNPN and SVGIG (reference sequence). Here the CDR3 reads CAWNRQGYGEAFF. CDR3 bases: TGTGCCTGGAATCGACAGGGATATGGTGAAGCTTTCTTT.

This clone came up once. The chain couples TRBV4-2 to TRBJ1-2; possible D gene TRBD1, 6 bases. Germline V gives CDR1 LGHNA, CDR2 YNFKEQ. The CDR3 is made up of 16 amino acids. V lost 4 bases and J lost 2, with 17 bases in between. The CDR3 loop is CASSPPSRGMNYGYTF. CDR3 nucleotide sequence: TGTGCCAGCAGCCCACCATCCAGGGGAATGAACTATGGCTACACCTTC.

The J gene is TRBJ2-3, the V gene TRBV27; the D gene is possibly TRBD2 (5 bases). The ends were cut back, 5 bases at V and 0 bases at J, with 6 bases in the middle. This CDR3 is built from 13 residues. CDR1 and CDR2 from the germline V gene are MNHEY and SMNVEV (reference sequence). The CDR3 spells CASSLASTDTQYF. The CDR3 coding sequence is TGTGCCAGCAGTCTAGCTAGCACAGATACGCAGTATTTT.

The chain combines TRBV5-1 with TRBJ1-5; D not resolved. CDR1 SGHRS and CDR2 YFSETQ come from the germline V gene. The CDR3 contains 15 residues. Trimming cost V 0 bases and J 2 bases, with 9 bases left between them. In DNA, the CDR3 is TGCGCCAGCAGCTTGGACGGGGTTGGCAATCAGCCCCAGCATTTT. As protein: CASSLDGVGNQPQHF.

The chain carries TRBV6-5 and TRBJ2-1; no definite D call. The CDR3 length is 14 residues. The germline gives CDR1 MNHEY, CDR2 SVGAGI. V was cut by 4 bases and J by 7 bases, with 14 bases left in between. For the CDR3, the DNA is TGTGCCAGCAGTTTCGAGAACTCGAAAAATGAGCAGTTCTTC. Its protein product is CASSFENSKNEQFF.

The gene calls are TRBV6-4 and TRBJ2-7; no reliable D call. Trimming removed 4 bases at V and 2 bases at J, with 9 bases between. The CDR3 totals 13 residues. Germline lookup yields CDR1 MRHNA and CDR2 SNTAGT. The CDR3 is CASSVPITYEQYF. CDR3 nucleotides: TGTGCCAGCAGTGTACCTATCACCTACGAGCAGTACTTC.